These 15 T cell receptor beta chains share one sample of origin, sequenced in a study of blood T cell repertoires in COVID-19. The table came from immunoSEQ multiplex PCR; TCRdb's copy has only in-frame clones and leaves some out. Here the sample spans about 98,000 clones, 81% being singletons. Sequences were obtained from peripheral blood. The receptors were gathered from an elderly woman with acute or convalescent COVID-19.

V and J are TRBV5-6 and TRBJ2-2; D is ambiguous. In germline, CDR1 is SGHDT, CDR2 YYEEEE. The CDR3 loop spans 13 amino acids. V was shortened by 0 bases and J by 8 bases, with 8 bases between the two germline ends. CDR3 in DNA: TGTGCCAGCAGCTTGGACAGCCGGGGGGAGCTGTTTTTT. Its protein product is CASSLDSRGELFF.

The CDR3 DNA sequence: TGTGCCAGCAGCTTAGGGGGGGACAGGGGAAACCAGCCCCAGCATTTT. As protein: CASSLGGDRGNQPQHF. The rearrangement uses TRBV7-8 and TRBJ1-5; TRBD1 aligns across 10 bases. Germline trimming cut 1 base from V and 7 bases from J; bases unmatched to any gene: 7. Germline assignment: CDR1 SGHVS and CDR2 FQNEAQ. CDR3 length: 16 amino acids.

The chain recombines TRBV6-2 or TRBV6-3 with TRBJ1-6; D call uncertain. From germline, CDR1 is MNHEY and CDR2 SVGEGT. The CDR3 sequence is 12 residues long. V lost 2 bases and J lost 14, with 10 bases in between. The CDR3 loop is CASSYPTAALHF. The CDR3 bases are TGTGCCAGCAGTTACCCGACGGCGGCCCTCCACTTT.

This clone occurred once. V and J are TRBV4-3 and TRBJ2-3; 10 bases agree with TRBD1. Germline lookup yields CDR1 LGHNA and CDR2 YSLEER. This CDR3 spans 16 amino acids. Trimming cost V 4 bases and J 4 bases; bases outside gene matches: 8. For the CDR3, the DNA is TGCGCCAGCAGCCTCGCCGGGACAGGGGTGCCAGATACGCAGTATTTT. It translates to CASSLAGTGVPDTQYF.

The chain links TRBV28 to TRBJ1-2; a possible D gene is TRBD1 (6 bases). Deletions cut 6 bases from V and 6 bases from J, with 23 bases between. CDR3 size: 16 residues. CDR1 MDHEN and CDR2 SYDVKM come from the germline V gene. CDR3 region: CASSPVLLTGENGYTF. The CDR3 bases are TGTGCCAGCAGCCCAGTGCTTCTGACAGGTGAAAATGGCTACACCTTC.

This clone was counted a single time. The gene calls are TRBV15 and TRBJ2-7; tentative D call: TRBD1 (6 bases). Deletions cut 0 bases from V and 2 bases from J, with 11 bases between. Germline V gene sequence: CDR1 LNHNV, CDR2 YYDKDF (reference sequence). This CDR3 has 15 amino acids. This CDR3 reads CATSRDQRTAYEQYF. CDR3 nucleotide sequence: TGTGCCACCAGCAGAGATCAAAGGACAGCCTACGAGCAGTACTTC.

J is TRBJ2-2 and V is TRBV18, with D possibly TRBD2 on 6 matching bases. The V gene's germline CDR1 is KGHSH and CDR2 LQKENI. V lost 2 bases, J lost 0 bases, and 13 bases lay in between. There are 17 residues in the CDR3. DNA of the CDR3: TGTGCCAGCTCACCATTTACGGGGGAACCGAACACCGGGGAGCTGTTTTTT. Translation: CASSPFTGEPNTGELFF.

The gene calls are TRBV12-3 or TRBV12-4 and TRBJ1-1; D call uncertain. Trimming stripped 3 bases from V and 4 bases from J, with 9 bases between. The CDR3 is 13 residues long. The CDR3 sequence is CASSFAGPTEAFF. The CDR3 coding sequence is TGTGCCAGCAGTTTCGCGGGTCCCACTGAAGCTTTCTTT.

This clone was counted ten times or more. The chain joins TRBV20-1 to TRBJ1-2, with D uncertain. The CDR3 loop spans 13 amino acids. V lost 3 bases, J lost 7 bases, and 15 bases lay in between. Per the germline V gene, CDR1 is DFQATT and CDR2 is SNEGSKA (reference sequence). CDR3 bases: TGCAGTGCTAGTGGAGTCCAGGTCTCTGGCTACACCTTC. Amino acids: CSASGVQVSGYTF.

The chain employs TRBV24-1 and TRBJ1-4, with 8 bases that match TRBD1. The CDR3 is made up of 15 amino acids. The trim removed 4 bases at V and 8 bases at J, leaving 8 bases unmatched. Per the germline V gene, CDR1 is KGHDR and CDR2 is SFDVKD. The CDR3 loop reads CATSDPTGVNEKLFF. In nucleotides, the CDR3 is TGTGCCACCAGTGACCCGACAGGGGTGAACGAAAAACTGTTTTTT.

This chain uses TRBV5-4 with TRBJ1-2; 10 nucleotides line up with TRBD1. With V trimmed by 4 bases and J by 8 bases, 8 bases remained unmatched. The CDR3 is made up of 14 amino acids. CDR1 SGHNT and CDR2 YYREEE come from the germline V gene (reference sequence). CDR3 in amino acids: CASSAGQGREGYTF. The CDR3 region has the DNA TGTGCCAGCAGCGCGGGACAGGGGCGGGAAGGCTACACCTTC.

The gene calls are TRBV19 and TRBJ2-2; TRBD2 is a possible D gene (6 bases). Deletions cut 5 bases from V and 7 bases from J, with 14 bases between. CDR1 LNHDA and CDR2 SQIVND come from the germline V gene (reference sequence). The CDR3 covers 14 residues. CDR3 sequence reads: CASSGTLLGGELFF. CDR3 DNA: TGTGCCAGTAGTGGGACTCTACTCGGCGGGGAGCTGTTTTTT.

The genes are TRBV2 and TRBJ1-4; possibly TRBD1 for D (6 bases). CDR1 is SNHLY, CDR2 FYNNEI, per germline. V dropped 6 bases and J dropped 4 bases, with 12 bases sitting between them. The length of the CDR3 is 14 residues. The CDR3 coding sequence is TGTGCCAGCAGGGCGACAGGTTTTAATGAAAAACTGTTTTTT. This gives the protein CASRATGFNEKLFF. The whole variable domain, filled in from reference TRBV2 and TRBJ1-4, reads EPEVTQTPSHQVTQMGQEVILRCVPISNHLYFYWYRQILGQKVEFLVSFYNNEISEKSEIFDDQFSVERPDGSNFTLKIRSTKLEDSAMYFCASRATGFNEKLFFGSGTQLSVL.

The chain couples TRBV24-1 to TRBJ2-1; D is perhaps TRBD1 (6 bases). The CDR3 has 14 residues. V was pared by 5 bases and J by 9 bases, with 16 bases between. Germline loops: CDR1 KGHDR, CDR2 SFDVKD. The CDR3 region is CATSADEGVGEQFF. For the CDR3, the DNA is TGTGCCACCAGTGCCGACGAGGGGGTCGGTGAGCAGTTCTTC.

The gene calls are TRBV2 and TRBJ2-7, with TRBD1 as a possible D gene (6 bases). With 6 bases removed from V and 2 bases from J, the gap between germline ends came to 8 bases. This CDR3 has 12 amino acids. CDR1 is SNHLY, CDR2 FYNNEI, per germline. This CDR3 reads CASRGHPYEQYV. The CDR3 DNA follows: TGTGCCAGCAGGGGACACCCCTACGAGCAGTACGTC.